This T cell receptor beta chain was sequenced for a study of cytomegalovirus exposure and HLA in healthy donors. Whole-study findings and limits: The study flagged some 170 TCR beta chains as cytomegalovirus-associated. In a later analysis, V- and J-gene trimming of beta chains associated with a DCLRE1C missense variant, replicated independently.

Trimming took 2 bases from V and 6 from J; bases not matched to a gene: 3. The CDR3 contains 15 residues. Germline assignment: CDR1 SGHDT and CDR2 YYEEEE. PCR used 60 Vbeta primers and 13 Jbeta primers. The data were produced by immunoSEQ multiplex PCR, yet TCRdb's version contains in-frame clones alone and is incomplete. This table holds hundreds of thousands of clones, around 79% found once. A word on this clone: Antigen unknown.

This receptor was taken from a male donor in good health and CMV-seronegative. V is TRBV5-6 and J is TRBJ1-5; 12 bases line up with TRBD1. Sequenced: PBMCs. This CDR3 reads CASSFGTGGSQPQHF. CDR3 DNA: TGTGCCAGCAGCTTTGGGACAGGGGGCAGTCAGCCCCAGCATTTT.